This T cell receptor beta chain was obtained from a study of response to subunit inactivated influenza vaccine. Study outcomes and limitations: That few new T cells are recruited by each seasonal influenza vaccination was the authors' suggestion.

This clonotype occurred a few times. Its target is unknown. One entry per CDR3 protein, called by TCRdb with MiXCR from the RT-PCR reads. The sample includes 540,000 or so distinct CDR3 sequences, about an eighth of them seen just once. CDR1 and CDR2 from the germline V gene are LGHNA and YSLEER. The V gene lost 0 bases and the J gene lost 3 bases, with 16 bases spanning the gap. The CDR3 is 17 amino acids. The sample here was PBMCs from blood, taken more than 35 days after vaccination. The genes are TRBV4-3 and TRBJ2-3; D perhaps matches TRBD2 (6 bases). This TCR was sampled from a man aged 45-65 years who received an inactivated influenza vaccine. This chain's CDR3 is CASSQDLFGGATDTQYF. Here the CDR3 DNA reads TGCGCCAGCAGCCAAGACCTCTTCGGGGGAGCTACAGATACGCAGTATTTT.